The 18 T cell receptor beta chains given below trace back to one sample, sequenced in a study of shared T cell receptors in the human thymus. The assay was immunoSEQ multiplex PCR, and TCRdb's table has in-frame clones only and misses some. Of about 730,000 clones in the sample, approximately 85% were seen once. The same specimen was also included in a second study, on human thymus T cells.

The sample taken for sequencing was thymocytes. These receptors were collected from a girl under three years old with a congenital heart defect.

The rearrangement joins TRBV5-6 to TRBJ1-2; D ambiguous. V was clipped by 1 base and J by 4 bases, with 17 bases between them. The length of the CDR3 is 16 residues. Per the germline V gene, CDR1 is SGHDT and CDR2 is YYEEEE. The CDR3 region has the DNA TGTGCCAGCAGCTTGTTAGTTCGGCAGAGGAGCTATGGCTACACCTTC. The encoded protein is CASSLLVRQRSYGYTF.

The chain couples TRBV9 to TRBJ1-5; D gene uncertain. CDR1 is SGDLS, CDR2 YYNGEE, per germline. V lost 3 bases, J lost 7 bases, and 11 bases lay in between. The CDR3 is 13 residues long. CDR3 region: CASSDEERQPQHF. CDR3 nucleotides: TGTGCCAGCAGCGACGAGGAGAGGCAGCCCCAGCATTTT. The full variable domain, with the rest looked up from reference TRBV9 and TRBJ1-5, is DSGVTQTPKHLITATGQRVTLRCSPRSGDLSVYWYQQSLDQGLQFLIQYYNGEERAKGNILERFSAQQFPDLHSELNLSSLELGDSALYFCASSDEERQPQHFGDGTRLSIL.

About this clone: Other DNA sequences from this sample encode an identical CDR3 as well. V is TRBV7-2 and J is TRBJ1-6, with D possibly matching TRBD1 (5 bases). V lost 5 bases, J lost 5 bases, and 19 bases lay in between. The CDR3 contains 17 residues. Per the germline V gene, CDR1 is SGHTA and CDR2 is FQGNSA. The CDR3 DNA follows: TGTGCCAGCAGCCCGGGGGACGATACGGTTGATAATTCACCCCTCCACTTT. Translation gives CASSPGDDTVDNSPLHF.

This clone was seen a few times. The chain is built from TRBV7-8 and TRBJ1-1; TRBD1 is a possible D gene (6 bases). Trimming removed 1 base at V and 12 bases at J, with 24 bases between. This CDR3 is 16 amino acids long. Germline CDR1 and CDR2: SGHVS and FQNEAQ. The DNA of the CDR3 is TGTGCCAGCAGCTTAGTTAGGCAGGGGCCACCCCCGGAGACTTTCTTT. Its protein is CASSLVRQGPPPETFF.

The rearrangement links TRBV6-5 to TRBJ2-2, with D maybe TRBD1 (6 bases). This CDR3 has 15 residues. Germline V gene sequence: CDR1 MNHEY, CDR2 SVGAGI. Trimming removed 4 bases at V and 7 bases at J, with 16 bases between. Here the CDR3 DNA reads TGTGCCAGCAGTTCGAAGAGGACAGTTGGCGGGGAGCTGTTTTTT. It codes for CASSSKRTVGGELFF.

The chain couples TRBV7-9 to TRBJ1-4, with TRBD1 matching over 9 bases. The CDR3 has 18 residues. Germline V lookup: CDR1 SEHNR, CDR2 FQNEAQ (reference sequence). V dropped 6 bases and J dropped 3; count of bases not matched to a gene: 14. CDR3 loop: CASRLYSGQGNPNEKLFF. The CDR3 coding sequence is TGTGCCAGCAGACTCTATTCCGGACAGGGGAATCCTAATGAAAAACTGTTTTTT.

This chain joins TRBV10-3 and TRBJ2-2, with TRBD1 as a possible D gene (6 bases). The CDR3 totals 19 residues. Germline CDR1 reads ENHRY; CDR2 reads SYGVKD. Trimming removed 6 bases from V and 0 bases from J, with 23 bases in between. CDR3 sequence reads: CAIRLEKDRIIANTGELFF. DNA of the CDR3: TGTGCCATCAGATTAGAAAAGGACAGAATAATCGCGAACACCGGGGAGCTGTTTTTT.

This chain joins TRBV4-1 and TRBJ2-7; a possible D gene is TRBD1 (5 bases). Looked up from germline, CDR1 is MGHRA and CDR2 is YSYEKL. The CDR3 is 16 residues long. V dropped 3 bases and J dropped 0 bases, with 15 bases sitting between them. The DNA for the CDR3 is TGCGCCAGCAGCCAGGTCCCCCAGGGCTACTCCTACGAGCAGTACTTC. It yields the protein CASSQVPQGYSYEQYF.

The chain carries TRBV6-1 and TRBJ2-3, with D perhaps TRBD1 (6 bases). V lost 8 bases, J lost 3 bases, and 24 bases lay in between. Looked up from germline, CDR1 is MNHNS and CDR2 is SASEGT. The CDR3 totals 17 residues. Here the CDR3 reads CASRGANRGIWTDTQYF. The CDR3 DNA is TGTGCCAGCCGTGGAGCCAATAGGGGGATCTGGACAGATACGCAGTATTTT.

J is TRBJ2-5 and V is TRBV28; 7 bases align to TRBD2. The CDR3 contains 15 residues. The V gene end was trimmed by 7 bases and the J gene end by 2 bases; junction bases not matched to a gene: 10. Per the germline V gene, CDR1 is MDHEN and CDR2 is SYDVKM. DNA for the CDR3: TGTGCCAGCACTCCACTAGCGCTACGTCAAGAGACCCAGTACTTC. This translates into CASTPLALRQETQYF.

The genes are TRBV29-1 and TRBJ2-1; D is perhaps TRBD1 (5 bases). This CDR3 contains 17 residues. Trimming shortened V by 5 bases and J by 0 bases, and 20 bases separated the two germline ends. From germline, CDR1 is SQVTM and CDR2 ANQGSEA. CDR3 nucleotides: TGCAGCGTTCCCTTCGGGCCCATCCAGGGCTCCTACAATGAGCAGTTCTTC. It translates to CSVPFGPIQGSYNEQFF.

About this clone itself: A junction boundary mismatches the germline segment, possibly from a read error. The J gene is TRBJ2-1, the V gene TRBV6-1; 9 bases agree with TRBD1. The CDR3 runs to 11 residues. Germline lookup yields CDR1 MNHNS and CDR2 SASEGT. CDR3 protein: CASSLRDRVLF. The DNA of the CDR3 is TGTGCCAGCAGTCTCCGGGACAGGGTACTCTTC.

V gene TRBV4-1 combines with J gene TRBJ1-4; 10 bases map to TRBD1. The junction had 7 bases not matched to a gene; V was cut back by 4 bases and J by 8 bases. Germline CDR1 is MGHRA and CDR2 is YSYEKL. The CDR3 totals 15 residues. CDR3 loop: CASSPPGQGYEKLFF. In nucleotides, the CDR3 is TGCGCCAGCAGCCCACCGGGACAGGGGTACGAAAAACTGTTTTTT.

This sequence joins TRBV5-1 and TRBJ1-1; 9 nucleotides agree with TRBD1. Germline CDR1 and CDR2: SGHRS and YFSETQ. The CDR3 runs to 17 residues. V was pared by 2 bases and J by 1 base, with 9 bases of the junction left unmatched. CDR3 DNA sequence: TGCGCCAGCAGCTTAGTCCCGGGACAGGGAACGAACACTGAAGCTTTCTTT. Protein product: CASSLVPGQGTNTEAFF.

The chain is built from TRBV13 and TRBJ2-7, with 8 positions matching TRBD2. Germline V gene lookup returns CDR1 PRHDT and CDR2 FYEKMQ (reference sequence). This CDR3 comprises 17 residues. V lost 5 bases to trimming and J lost 0 bases; unmatched junction nucleotides: 12. The CDR3 nucleotides are TGTGCCAGCAGCCCAACCCCGATCGGGACTAGCTCCTACGAGCAGTACTTC. Amino acids: CASSPTPIGTSSYEQYF.

The J gene is TRBJ2-3, the V gene TRBV4-3; TRBD2 is a possible D gene (7 bases). V lost 4 bases, J lost 2 bases, and 22 bases lay in between. The CDR3 has 18 residues. Per germline, CDR1 LGHNA and CDR2 YSLEER. In DNA, the CDR3 is TGCGCCAGCAGCCCCCGTGGGGAAGGGGGGGGCCACACAGATACGCAGTATTTT. As protein: CASSPRGEGGGHTDTQYF.

This chain uses TRBV6-5 with TRBJ1-4, with D unresolved. Germline CDR1 MNHEY, CDR2 SVGAGI. The CDR3 extends over 14 amino acids. The V end was cut by 6 bases, the J end by 7 bases, with 15 bases between. CDR3 nucleotide sequence: TGTGCCAGCAGCCGGTGCGGTAGCGGTGAAAAACTGTTTTTT. Protein product: CASSRCGSGEKLFF.

The gene calls are TRBV5-1 and TRBJ1-2; 7 bases are shared with TRBD1. Trimming at V came to 4 bases and at J to 4 bases, leaving 4 bases not matched to a gene. Germline-derived CDR1 and CDR2 are SGHRS and YFSETQ. The CDR3 extends over 13 amino acids. In nucleotides, the CDR3 is TGCGCCAGCAGCATTACAGGGGTCTATGGCTACACCTTC. Translated: CASSITGVYGYTF.